The 14 T cell receptor beta chains listed next were all sequenced from one sample in a study of CD8+CD57+ T cells in acquired aplastic anemia. Profiling of TCR beta VDJ combinations and CDR3 sequences used genomic DNA as template. MiXCR was run by TCRdb on the reads, yielding one entry per CDR3 protein. The sample holds a few hundred thousand distinct CDR3 sequences, around 33% seen once. Patients sequenced had flow cytometry evidence of CD8+CD57+ cell expansion. Material for sequencing was sorted CD4+, CD8+, or CD8+CD57+ T cells (not recorded which) from PBMCs. The receptors were gathered from a human donor with aplastic anemia.

Ten or more counts support this clonotype. The rearrangement joins TRBV6-1 to TRBJ2-7, with D possibly matching TRBD1 (6 bases). Germline loops: CDR1 MNHNS, CDR2 SASEGT. Trimming shortened V by 6 bases and J by 3 bases, and 15 bases separated the two germline ends. This CDR3 region has 14 residues. The chain's CDR3 is CASSQAGTSYEQYF. The CDR3 coding sequence is TGTGCCAGCAGCCAAGCCGGGACAAGCTACGAGCAGTACTTC.

V and J are TRBV7-2 and TRBJ1-1; D unclear. V lost 2 bases, J lost 4 bases, and 11 bases lay in between. Looked up from germline, CDR1 is SGHTA and CDR2 is FQGNSA. The CDR3 extends over 14 amino acids. CDR3 region: CASSLQGFGTEAFF. Here the CDR3 DNA reads TGTGCCAGCAGCTTACAAGGGTTTGGCACTGAAGCTTTCTTT. Full variable domain (remainder filled in from reference TRBV7-2 and TRBJ1-1): GAGVSQSPSNKVTEKGKDVELRCDPISGHTALYWYRQSLGQGLEFLIYFQGNSAPDKSGLPSDRFSAERTGGSVSTLTIQRTQQEDSAVYLCASSLQGFGTEAFFGQGTRLTVV.

CDR3 sequence (DNA): TGTGCCACCAGCAGCTCGGACTTGAGCTCCTACAATGAGCAGTTCTTC. Translating it yields CATSSSDLSSYNEQFF. The chain recombines TRBV15 with TRBJ2-1; maybe TRBD2 (5 bases). Trimming left V 3 bases short and J 0 bases short, with 12 bases between. Germline V gives CDR1 LNHNV, CDR2 YYDKDF (reference sequence). This CDR3 spans 16 amino acids.

The rearrangement uses TRBV7-6 and TRBJ1-1; 9 nucleotides align to TRBD1. V was pared by 6 bases and J by 5 bases, with 7 bases of the junction left unmatched. Germline CDR1 SGHVS, CDR2 FNYEAQ. The CDR3 extends over 14 amino acids. The CDR3 sequence: CASRPPGQGTEAFF. CDR3 in DNA: TGTGCCAGCAGACCTCCGGGACAGGGAACTGAAGCTTTCTTT.

Ten or more counts support this clonotype. This chain's CDR3 is CASSNRVTNEKLFF. The CDR3 DNA reads TGTGCCAGCAGCAACAGGGTAACTAATGAAAAACTGTTTTTT. This chain connects TRBV14 to TRBJ1-4; tentative D call: TRBD1 (6 bases). CDR3 size: 14 residues. The V gene lost 5 bases and the J gene lost 1 base, with 8 bases spanning the gap. CDR1 is SGHDN and CDR2 is FVKESK in the germline V gene. The whole variable domain, remainder taken from reference TRBV14 and TRBJ1-4, is EAGVTQFPSHSVIEKGQTVTLRCDPISGHDNLYWYRRVMGKEIKFLLHFVKESKQDESGMPNNRFLAERTGGTYSTLKVQPAELEDSGVYFCASSNRVTNEKLFFGSGTQLSVL.

There are a few counts of this clonotype. The chain employs TRBV5-1 and TRBJ1-3; D remains unclear. The V gene's germline CDR1 is SGHRS and CDR2 YFSETQ. This CDR3 has 14 residues. V gave up 4 bases and J gave up 8 bases, with 16 bases separating them. The CDR3 here is CASSTEPQRDTIYF. In DNA, the CDR3 is TGCGCCAGCAGCACGGAACCCCAGCGAGACACCATATATTTT.

This clonotype was counted many times. The genes are TRBV10-3 and TRBJ2-3; D gene uncertain. V lost 3 bases, J lost 0 bases, and 7 bases lay in between. Germline-derived CDR1 and CDR2 are ENHRY and SYGVKD. The CDR3 is made up of 14 amino acids. The CDR3 sequence is CAISDTRSTDTQYF. In nucleotides, the CDR3 is TGTGCCATCAGTGACACCAGAAGCACAGATACGCAGTATTTT.

The chain couples TRBV20-1 to TRBJ2-5; 13 bases fit TRBD2. The CDR3 is made up of 15 amino acids. V gave up 3 bases and J gave up 1 base; unmatched junction bases: 2. Per germline, CDR1 DFQATT and CDR2 SNEGSKA (reference sequence). CDR3 sequence (DNA): TGCAGTGCTAGCCGGACTAGCGGGGGCCAAGAGACCCAGTACTTC. Protein product: CSASRTSGGQETQYF.

This clonotype was seen repeatedly, ten times or more. The rearrangement joins TRBV5-1 to TRBJ1-5, with TRBD1 identical over 7 bases. Germline assignment: CDR1 SGHRS and CDR2 YFSETQ. The CDR3 length is 15 residues. V lost 0 bases, J lost 6 bases, and 6 bases stayed unmatched. Here the CDR3 reads CASSLGQGGGQPQHF. The CDR3 coding sequence is TGCGCCAGCAGCTTGGGGCAGGGGGGAGGTCAGCCCCAGCATTTT. Together with reference TRBV5-1 and TRBJ1-5, the CDR3 gives the full variable domain: KAGVTQTPRYLIKTRGQQVTLSCSPISGHRSVSWYQQTPGQGLQFLFEYFSETQRNKGNFPGRFSGRQFSNSRSEMNVSTLELGDSALYLCASSLGQGGGQPQHFGDGTRLSIL.

In regard to this clonotype: Possible read error: a much larger clone is one base away. Here the CDR3 DNA reads TGTGCCAGCAGCGACAGGGGAGCTAATGGAAAACTGTTTTTT. As protein: CASSDRGANGKLFF. The genes are TRBV25-1 and TRBJ1-4; 8 nucleotides line up with TRBD1. There are 14 residues in the CDR3. The germline V gene has CDR1 MGHDK and CDR2 SYGVNS.

The gene calls are TRBV20-1 and TRBJ2-5, with 8 positions matching TRBD2. This CDR3 contains 13 residues. J gave up 5 bases and V 2 bases, and 4 bases lay outside the gene matches. Looked up from germline, CDR1 is DFQATT and CDR2 is SNEGSKA (reference sequence). The CDR3 spells CSARSTGGETQYF. The CDR3 bases are TGCAGTGCTAGATCTACGGGGGGGGAGACCCAGTACTTC.

This clonotype has a count of ten or more. This rearrangement joins TRBV20-1 to TRBJ1-2; 10 bases are shared with TRBD1. The V and J ends lost 5 bases and 6 bases, in that order; junction bases with no gene match: 6. CDR3 length equals 13 residues. The germline V gene encodes CDR1 DFQATT and CDR2 SNEGSKA (reference sequence). The CDR3 loop reads CSAQDRGYDGYTF. The CDR3 coding sequence is TGCAGTGCTCAGGACAGGGGGTATGATGGCTACACCTTC.

As regards this clonotype: It may be a read error: a sequence one base away is much more abundant. The J gene is TRBJ1-3, the V gene TRBV7-3; D remains ambiguous. V was pared by 6 bases and J by 14 bases, with 14 bases between. There are 11 residues in the CDR3. CDR1 and CDR2 from the germline V gene are SGHTA and FQGTGA. CDR3 in amino acids: CASSVGWPVYF. DNA of the CDR3: TGTGCCAGCAGTGTCGGGTGGCCCGTATATTTT.

This chain connects TRBV7-2 to TRBJ1-1; D is undetermined. V was trimmed by 5 bases and J by 1 base, leaving 14 bases between them. The CDR3 contains 15 residues. Germline CDR1 reads SGHTA; CDR2 reads FQGNSA. The CDR3 region has the DNA TGTGCCAGCAGCCCAAATGCCGGGCAGAACACTGAAGCTTTCTTT. Translation: CASSPNAGQNTEAFF.